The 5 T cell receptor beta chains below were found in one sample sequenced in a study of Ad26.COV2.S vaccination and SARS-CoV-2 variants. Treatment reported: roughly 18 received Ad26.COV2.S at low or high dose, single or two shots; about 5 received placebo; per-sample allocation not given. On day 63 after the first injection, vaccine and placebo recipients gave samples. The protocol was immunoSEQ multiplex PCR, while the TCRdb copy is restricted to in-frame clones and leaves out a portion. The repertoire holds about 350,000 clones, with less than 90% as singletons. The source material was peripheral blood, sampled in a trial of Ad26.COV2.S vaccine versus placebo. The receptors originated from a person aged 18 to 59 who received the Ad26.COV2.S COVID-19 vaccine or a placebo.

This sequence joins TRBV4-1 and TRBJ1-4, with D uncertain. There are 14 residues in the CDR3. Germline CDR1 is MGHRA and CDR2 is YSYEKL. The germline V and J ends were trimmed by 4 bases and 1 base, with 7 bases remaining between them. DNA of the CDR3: TGCGCCAGCAGCCTTTTTCTAACTAATGAAAAACTGTTTTTT. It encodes CASSLFLTNEKLFF.

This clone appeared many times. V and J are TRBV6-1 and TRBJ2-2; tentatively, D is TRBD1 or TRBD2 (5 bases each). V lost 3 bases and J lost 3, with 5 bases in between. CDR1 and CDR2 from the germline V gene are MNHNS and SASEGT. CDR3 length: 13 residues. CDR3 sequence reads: CASSEGDTGELFF. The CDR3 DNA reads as TGTGCCAGCAGTGAGGGGGACACCGGGGAGCTGTTTTTT.

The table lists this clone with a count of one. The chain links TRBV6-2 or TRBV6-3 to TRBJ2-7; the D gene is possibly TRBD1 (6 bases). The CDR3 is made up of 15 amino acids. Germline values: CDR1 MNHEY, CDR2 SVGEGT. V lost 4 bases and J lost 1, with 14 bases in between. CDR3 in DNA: TGTGCCAGCAGTTTTACAGGGTATCCGTCCTACGAGCAGTACTTC. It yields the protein CASSFTGYPSYEQYF.

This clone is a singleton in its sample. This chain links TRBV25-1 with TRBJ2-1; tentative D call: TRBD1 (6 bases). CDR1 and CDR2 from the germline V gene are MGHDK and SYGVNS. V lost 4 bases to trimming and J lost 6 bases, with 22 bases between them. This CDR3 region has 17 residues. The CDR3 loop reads CASSGGQTKAGPNEQFF. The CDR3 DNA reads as TGTGCCAGCAGTGGGGGGCAGACTAAGGCGGGCCCCAATGAGCAGTTCTTC.

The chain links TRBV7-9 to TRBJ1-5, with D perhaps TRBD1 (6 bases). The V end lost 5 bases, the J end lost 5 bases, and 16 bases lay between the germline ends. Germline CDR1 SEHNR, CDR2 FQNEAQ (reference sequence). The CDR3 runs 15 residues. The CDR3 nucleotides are TGTGCCAGCAGCGACCCCGGGACACCCGATCAGCCCCAGCATTTT. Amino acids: CASSDPGTPDQPQHF.